Following are 10 T cell receptor beta chains from one sample sequenced in a study of T cells in Graves' hyperthyroidism and ophthalmopathy. The CDR3 regions of TCR beta were amplified from RNA transcripts. The TCR CDR3 first-round RT-PCR relied on the HTBI primer set. TCRdb recomputed calls from the multiplex PCR reads with MiXCR, one row per CDR3 protein. The table has about 380,000 distinct CDR3 sequences, around a sixth seen once. The sequencing sample was made of blood. The receptors shown here come from a man younger than 35 with Graves' ophthalmopathy.

Only a few counts were recorded for this clonotype. The V gene is TRBV9, the J gene TRBJ1-2; D not resolved. The germline CDR1 and CDR2 sequences are SGDLS and YYNGEE. V was cut by 0 bases and J by 6 bases, with 6 bases left in between. The CDR3 is made up of 12 amino acids. CDR3 amino acids: CASSVDRHGYTF. CDR3 DNA: TGTGCCAGCAGCGTAGACCGGCATGGCTACACCTTC.

CDR3 coding DNA: TGTGCCAGCAGCACCAACCCCCGGGACACGAACACTGAAGCTTTCTTT. Protein: CASSTNPRDTNTEAFF. V usage is TRBV11-2 and J usage is TRBJ1-1; TRBD1 is a possible D gene (6 bases). V lost 5 bases to trimming and J lost 1 base, with 17 bases between them. The CDR3 covers 16 residues. Germline CDR1 is SGHAT and CDR2 is FQNNGV.

The sample holds many counts of this clonotype. This rearrangement joins TRBV18 to TRBJ2-7; D ambiguous. Germline assignment: CDR1 KGHSH and CDR2 LQKENI. The CDR3 covers 13 residues. Trimming shortened V by 3 bases and J by 4 bases, and 10 bases separated the two germline ends. Here the CDR3 reads CASSPEDGYEQYF. DNA for the CDR3: TGTGCCAGCTCACCCGAGGACGGATACGAGCAGTACTTC. The full variable domain, completed using reference TRBV18 and TRBJ2-7, is NAGVMQNPRHLVRRRGQEARLRCSPMKGHSHVYWYRQLPEEGLKFMVYLQKENIIDESGMPKERFSAEFPKEGPSILRIQQVVRGDSAAYFCASSPEDGYEQYFGPGTRLTVT.

This clonotype has more than one count but fewer than ten. The V gene is TRBV6-4, the J gene TRBJ2-1, with no clear D. This CDR3 comprises 12 residues. Germline V CDR1 and CDR2: MRHNA, SNTAGT. V lost 1 base, J lost 7 bases, and 5 bases lay in between. This chain's CDR3 is CASSDYGNEQFF. The CDR3 nucleotides read TGTGCCAGCAGTGACTACGGAAATGAGCAGTTCTTC.

V usage is TRBV10-3 and J usage is TRBJ2-1, with 8 bases aligning to TRBD2. This CDR3 contains 16 residues. V shed 3 bases, J shed 5 bases, and the junction held 9 bases outside the gene matches. Germline CDR1 is ENHRY and CDR2 is SYGVKD. The CDR3 region is CAISDGRGGFNNEQFF. The CDR3 DNA reads as TGTGCCATCAGTGACGGACGGGGGGGGTTCAACAATGAGCAGTTCTTC.

The table lists this clonotype with a few counts. Just one base apart from a much larger clone, this may be a read error. V is TRBV28 and J is TRBJ2-1; 9 bases align to TRBD2. J lost 8 bases, V lost 7 bases, and 18 bases had no gene match. From germline, CDR1 is MDHEN and CDR2 SYDVKM. The CDR3 sequence is 17 residues long. The chain's CDR3 is CASTSGTSRGNWDEQFF. The CDR3 DNA reads TGTGCCAGCACCTCTGGGACTAGCAGGGGAAACTGGGATGAGCAGTTCTTC.

In its sample, this clonotype was seen many times. The J gene is TRBJ2-1, the V gene TRBV3-1; possible D gene TRBD2, 6 bases. The CDR3 spans 15 residues. Germline V CDR1 and CDR2: LGHDT, YNNKEL (reference sequence). The germline V and J ends were trimmed by 1 base and 8 bases, with 15 bases remaining between them. CDR3 region: CASSQGGSRRDEQFF. CDR3 sequence (DNA): TGTGCCAGCAGCCAAGGAGGATCCAGGAGGGATGAGCAGTTCTTC.

This clonotype was picked up many times. The chain employs TRBV9 and TRBJ2-7; tentatively, D is TRBD2 (6 bases). There are 14 residues in the CDR3. Trimming removed 3 bases from V and 3 bases from J, with 13 bases in between. Germline V lookup: CDR1 SGDLS, CDR2 YYNGEE. CDR3 amino acids: CASSAGGKDYEQYF. The CDR3 DNA reads as TGTGCCAGCAGCGCCGGGGGAAAGGACTACGAGCAGTACTTC.

This clonotype appeared many times. The V and J genes are TRBV5-1 and TRBJ2-7, with TRBD1 matching over 11 bases. J lost 2 bases, V lost 4 bases, and 5 bases had no gene match. The germline gives CDR1 SGHRS, CDR2 YFSETQ. The CDR3 extends over 15 amino acids. The CDR3 reads CASSPGTGGAYEQYF. CDR3 DNA sequence: TGCGCCAGCAGCCCCGGGACAGGGGGGGCCTACGAGCAGTACTTC.

This chain joins TRBV10-3 and TRBJ1-1, with TRBD1 matching over 7 bases. The germline V gene encodes CDR1 ENHRY and CDR2 SYGVKD. This CDR3 contains 16 residues. V shed 0 bases, J shed 4 bases, and the junction held 8 bases outside the gene matches. The CDR3 DNA is TGTGCCATCAGTGAGTCACCAGGGGGGCAAGGCACTGAAGCTTTCTTT. It is translated as CAISESPGGQGTEAFF.